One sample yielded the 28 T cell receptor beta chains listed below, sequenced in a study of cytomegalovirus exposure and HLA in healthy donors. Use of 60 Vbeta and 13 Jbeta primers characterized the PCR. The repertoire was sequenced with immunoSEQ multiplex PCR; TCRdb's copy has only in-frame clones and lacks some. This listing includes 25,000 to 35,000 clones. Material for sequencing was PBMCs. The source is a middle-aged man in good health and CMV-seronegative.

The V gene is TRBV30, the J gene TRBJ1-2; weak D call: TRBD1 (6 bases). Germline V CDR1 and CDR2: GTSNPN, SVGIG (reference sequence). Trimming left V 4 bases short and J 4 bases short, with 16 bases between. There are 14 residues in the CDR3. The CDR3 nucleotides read TGTGCCTGGACCCTGCAGGCGGACAGCTATGGCTACACCTTC. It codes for CAWTLQADSYGYTF.

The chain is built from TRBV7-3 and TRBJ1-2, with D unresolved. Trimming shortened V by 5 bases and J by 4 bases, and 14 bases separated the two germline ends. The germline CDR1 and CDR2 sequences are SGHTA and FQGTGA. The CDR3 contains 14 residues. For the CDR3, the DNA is TGTGCCAGCAGCCGTGGCGGCTTGGGCTATGGCTACACCTTC. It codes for CASSRGGLGYGYTF.

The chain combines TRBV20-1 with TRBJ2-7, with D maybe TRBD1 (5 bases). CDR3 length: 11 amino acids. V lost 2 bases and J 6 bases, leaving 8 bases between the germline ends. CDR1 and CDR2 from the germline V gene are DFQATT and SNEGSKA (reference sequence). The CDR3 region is CSARQGGEQYF. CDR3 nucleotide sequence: TGCAGTGCTAGACAGGGCGGCGAGCAGTACTTC.

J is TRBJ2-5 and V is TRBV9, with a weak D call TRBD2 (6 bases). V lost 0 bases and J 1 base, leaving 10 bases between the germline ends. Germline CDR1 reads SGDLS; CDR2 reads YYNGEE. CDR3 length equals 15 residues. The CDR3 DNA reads TGTGCCAGCAGCGTAGACGGCGGGGTCCAAGAGACCCAGTACTTC. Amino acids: CASSVDGGVQETQYF.

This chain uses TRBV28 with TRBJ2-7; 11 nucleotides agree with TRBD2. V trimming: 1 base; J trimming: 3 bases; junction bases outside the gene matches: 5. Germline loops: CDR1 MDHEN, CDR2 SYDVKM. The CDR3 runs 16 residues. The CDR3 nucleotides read TGTGCCAGCAGTTTATTTGGGACTAGCGGAAACTACGAGCAGTACTTC. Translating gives CASSLFGTSGNYEQYF.

The CDR3 region is CASTRRGNEQFF. Here the CDR3 DNA reads TGTGCCAGCACCCGTAGGGGTAATGAGCAGTTCTTC. The chain joins TRBV27 to TRBJ2-1, with a weak D call TRBD1 (5 bases). CDR3 length equals 12 residues. Germline V gives CDR1 MNHEY, CDR2 SMNVEV (reference sequence). V lost 7 bases, J lost 7 bases, and 11 bases lay in between.

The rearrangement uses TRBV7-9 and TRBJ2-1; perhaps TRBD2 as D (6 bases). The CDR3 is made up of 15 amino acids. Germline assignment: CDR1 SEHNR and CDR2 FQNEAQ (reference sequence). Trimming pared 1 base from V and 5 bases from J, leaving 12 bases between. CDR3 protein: CASSLDLARHNEQFF. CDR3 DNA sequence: TGTGCCAGCAGCTTAGATCTAGCGCGACACAATGAGCAGTTCTTC.

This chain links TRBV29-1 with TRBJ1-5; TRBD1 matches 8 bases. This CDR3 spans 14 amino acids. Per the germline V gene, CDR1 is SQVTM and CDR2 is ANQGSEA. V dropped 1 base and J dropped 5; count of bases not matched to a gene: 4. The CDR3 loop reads CSVEGTGYDQPQHF. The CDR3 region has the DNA TGCAGCGTTGAAGGGACAGGGTATGATCAGCCCCAGCATTTT.

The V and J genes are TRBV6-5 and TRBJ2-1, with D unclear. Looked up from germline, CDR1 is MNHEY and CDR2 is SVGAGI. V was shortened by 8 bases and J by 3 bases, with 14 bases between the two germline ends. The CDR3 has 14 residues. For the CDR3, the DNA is TGTGCCAGCTCTTCCCGGCCGGGCTACAATGAGCAGTTCTTC. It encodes CASSSRPGYNEQFF.

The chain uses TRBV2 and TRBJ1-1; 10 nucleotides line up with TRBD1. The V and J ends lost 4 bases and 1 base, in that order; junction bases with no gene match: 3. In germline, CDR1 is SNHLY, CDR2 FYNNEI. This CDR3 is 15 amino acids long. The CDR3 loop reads CASSGQGARNTEAFF. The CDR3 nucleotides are TGTGCCAGCAGTGGACAGGGGGCAAGGAACACTGAAGCTTTCTTT.

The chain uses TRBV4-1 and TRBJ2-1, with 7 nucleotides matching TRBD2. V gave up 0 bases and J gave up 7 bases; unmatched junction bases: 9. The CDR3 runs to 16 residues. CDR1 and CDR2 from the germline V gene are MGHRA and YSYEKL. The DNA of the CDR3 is TGCGCCAGCAGCCAAGATAATTCGGGAGGTAGGAATGAGCAGTTCTTC. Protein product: CASSQDNSGGRNEQFF.

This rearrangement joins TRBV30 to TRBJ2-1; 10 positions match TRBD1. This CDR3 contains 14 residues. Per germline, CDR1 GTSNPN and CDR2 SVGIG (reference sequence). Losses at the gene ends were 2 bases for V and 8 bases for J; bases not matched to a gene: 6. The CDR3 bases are TGTGCCTGGAGTACAGGACAGGGGGTCCATGAGCAGTTCTTC. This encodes CAWSTGQGVHEQFF.

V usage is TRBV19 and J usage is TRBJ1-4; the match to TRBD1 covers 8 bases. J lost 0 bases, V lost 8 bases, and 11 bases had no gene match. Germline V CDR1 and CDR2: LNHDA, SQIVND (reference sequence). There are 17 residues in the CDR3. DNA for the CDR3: TGTGCCAGTCAACCGGGACAGGATTCTACAACTAATGAAAAACTGTTTTTT. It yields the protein CASQPGQDSTTNEKLFF.

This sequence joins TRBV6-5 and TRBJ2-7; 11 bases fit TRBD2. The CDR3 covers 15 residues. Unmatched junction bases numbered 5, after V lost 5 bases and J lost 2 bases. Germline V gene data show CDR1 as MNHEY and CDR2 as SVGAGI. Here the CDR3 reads CASSLTSGITYEQYF. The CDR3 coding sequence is TGTGCCAGCAGTCTGACTAGCGGGATCACCTACGAGCAGTACTTC.

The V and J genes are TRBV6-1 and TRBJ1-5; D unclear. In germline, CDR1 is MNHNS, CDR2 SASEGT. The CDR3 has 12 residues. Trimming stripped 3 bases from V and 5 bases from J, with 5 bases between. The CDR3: CASSDFDQPQHF. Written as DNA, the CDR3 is TGTGCCAGCAGTGATTTCGATCAGCCCCAGCATTTT.

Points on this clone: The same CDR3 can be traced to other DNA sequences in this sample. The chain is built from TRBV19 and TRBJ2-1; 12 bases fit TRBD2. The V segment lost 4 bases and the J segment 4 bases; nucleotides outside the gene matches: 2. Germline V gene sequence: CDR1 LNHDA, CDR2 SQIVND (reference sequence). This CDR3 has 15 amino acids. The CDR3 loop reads CASSTTSGSYNEQFF. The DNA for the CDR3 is TGTGCCAGTAGTACGACTAGCGGGAGTTACAATGAGCAGTTCTTC.

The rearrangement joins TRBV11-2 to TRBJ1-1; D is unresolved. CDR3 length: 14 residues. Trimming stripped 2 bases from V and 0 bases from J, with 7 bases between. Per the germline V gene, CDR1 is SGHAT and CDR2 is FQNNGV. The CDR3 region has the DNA TGTGCCAGCAGCTTACAACATATGAACACTGAAGCTTTCTTT. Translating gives CASSLQHMNTEAFF.

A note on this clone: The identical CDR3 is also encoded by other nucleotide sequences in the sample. CDR3 sequence (DNA): TGTGCCAGCAGTTACTCGGGAGTTAGCACAGATACGCAGTATTTT. Its translation: CASSYSGVSTDTQYF. The V gene is TRBV6-5, the J gene TRBJ2-3, with D possibly TRBD2 on 5 matching bases. V lost 0 bases, J lost 0 bases, and 7 bases lay in between. The CDR3 consists of 15 residues. Germline-derived CDR1 and CDR2 are MNHEY and SVGAGI.

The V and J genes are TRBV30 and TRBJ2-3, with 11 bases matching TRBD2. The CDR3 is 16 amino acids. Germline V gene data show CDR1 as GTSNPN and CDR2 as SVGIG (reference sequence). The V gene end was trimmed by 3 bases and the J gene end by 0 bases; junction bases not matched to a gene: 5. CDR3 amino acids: CAWSARLAGSTDTQYF. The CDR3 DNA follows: TGTGCCTGGAGCGCCAGACTAGCGGGGAGCACAGATACGCAGTATTTT.

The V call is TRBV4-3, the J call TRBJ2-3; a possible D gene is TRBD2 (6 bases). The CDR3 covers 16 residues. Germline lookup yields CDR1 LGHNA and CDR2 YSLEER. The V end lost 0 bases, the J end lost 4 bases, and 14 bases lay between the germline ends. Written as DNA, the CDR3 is TGCGCCAGCAGCCAAGATGTTGCGGGGACCGCAGATACGCAGTATTTT. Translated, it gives CASSQDVAGTADTQYF.

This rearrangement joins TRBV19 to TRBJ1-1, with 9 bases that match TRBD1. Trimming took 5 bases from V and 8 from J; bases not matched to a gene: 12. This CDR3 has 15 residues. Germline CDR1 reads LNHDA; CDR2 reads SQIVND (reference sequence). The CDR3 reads CASSLRRDREREAFF. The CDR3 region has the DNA TGTGCCAGTAGTCTTCGCCGGGACAGGGAACGAGAAGCTTTCTTT. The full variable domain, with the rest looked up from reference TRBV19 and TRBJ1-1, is DGGITQSPKYLFRKEGQNVTLSCEQNLNHDAMYWYRQDPGQGLRLIYYSQIVNDFQKGDIAEGYSVSREKKESFPLTVTSAQKNPTAFYLCASSLRRDREREAFFGQGTRLTVV.

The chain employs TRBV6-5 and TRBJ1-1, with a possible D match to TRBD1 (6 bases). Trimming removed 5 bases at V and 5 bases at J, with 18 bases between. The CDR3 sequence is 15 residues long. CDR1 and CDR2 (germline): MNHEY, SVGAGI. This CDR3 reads CASSPVTGSGTEAFF. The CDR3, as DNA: TGTGCCAGCAGTCCCGTAACAGGGTCAGGGACTGAAGCTTTCTTT.

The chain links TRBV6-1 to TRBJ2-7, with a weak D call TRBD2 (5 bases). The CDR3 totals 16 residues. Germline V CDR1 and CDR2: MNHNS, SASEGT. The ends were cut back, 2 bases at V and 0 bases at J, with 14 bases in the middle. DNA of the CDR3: TGTGCCAGCAGTGAAATCACGAGGGTAAGCTCCTACGAGCAGTACTTC. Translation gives CASSEITRVSSYEQYF.

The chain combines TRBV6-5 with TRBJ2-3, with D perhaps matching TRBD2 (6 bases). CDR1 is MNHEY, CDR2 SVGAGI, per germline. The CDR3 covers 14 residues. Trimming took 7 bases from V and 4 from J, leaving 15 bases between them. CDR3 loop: CASKMGTGADTQYF. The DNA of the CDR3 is TGTGCCAGCAAAATGGGGACTGGGGCAGATACGCAGTATTTT.

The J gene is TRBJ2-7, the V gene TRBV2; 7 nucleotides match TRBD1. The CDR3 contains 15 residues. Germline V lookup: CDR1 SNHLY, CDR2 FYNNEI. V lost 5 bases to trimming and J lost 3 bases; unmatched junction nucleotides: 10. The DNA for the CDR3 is TGTGCCAGCAGTCGCCCCCAACAGGGGAACTACGAGCAGTACTTC. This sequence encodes CASSRPQQGNYEQYF.

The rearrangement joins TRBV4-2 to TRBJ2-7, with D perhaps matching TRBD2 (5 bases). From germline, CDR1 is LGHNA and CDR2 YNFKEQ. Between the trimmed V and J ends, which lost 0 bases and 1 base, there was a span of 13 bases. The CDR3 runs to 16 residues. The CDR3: CASSQDETRLSYEQYF. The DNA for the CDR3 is TGTGCCAGCAGCCAAGATGAAACTAGACTTTCCTACGAGCAGTACTTC.

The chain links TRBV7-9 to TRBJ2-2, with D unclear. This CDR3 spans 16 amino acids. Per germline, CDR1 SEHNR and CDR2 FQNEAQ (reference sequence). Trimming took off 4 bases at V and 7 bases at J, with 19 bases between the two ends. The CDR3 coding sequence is TGTGCCAGCAGCTCCCCCCTCTGGGCGACCAGCGGGGAGCTGTTTTTT. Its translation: CASSSPLWATSGELFF. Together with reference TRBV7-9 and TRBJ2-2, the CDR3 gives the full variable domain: DTGVSQNPRHKITKRGQNVTFRCDPISEHNRLYWYRQTLGQGPEFLTYFQNEAQLEKSRLLSDRFSAERPKGSFSTLEIQRTEQGDSAMYLCASSSPLWATSGELFFGEGSRLTVL.

The CDR3 loop reads CASSLETGNTEAFF. CDR3 coding DNA: TGTGCCAGCAGCTTAGAAACAGGGAACACTGAAGCTTTCTTT. The chain uses TRBV6-5 and TRBJ1-1; possible D gene TRBD1, 5 bases. The germline V gene has CDR1 MNHEY and CDR2 SVGAGI. The length of the CDR3 is 14 residues. Deletions cut 6 bases from V and 1 base from J, with 12 bases between.